This T cell receptor beta chain stems from a study of CD8 T cells in ankylosing spondylitis. Broader study findings: In ankylosing spondylitis patients, matched synovial fluid reportedly showed significant enrichment of disease-linked clones. A motif of 8 or 9 highly homologous TCR beta variants was seen as apparently characteristic of ankylosing spondylitis blood. Relatively scarce in peripheral blood, disease-linked clones were CD8+.

Trimming stripped 6 bases from V and 6 bases from J, with 11 bases between. This CDR3 is built from 13 residues. CDR1 KGHSH and CDR2 LQKENI come from the germline V gene. Libraries for TCR beta were made by quantitative 5'-RACE with molecular barcodes. MiXCR, applied by TCRdb to the 5' RACE reads, yields one record per CDR3 protein. The table shows approximately 100,000 distinct CDR3 sequences, with around 24% occurring only once. The table lists this clonotype with a few counts. The antigen is undetermined. This clonotype was obtained from a male donor with ankylosing spondylitis. Specimen: synovial fluid, either unsorted or a sorted T cell fraction (not recorded which). The J gene is TRBJ2-2, the V gene TRBV18; TRBD2 is a possible D gene (5 bases). CDR3 nucleotides: TGTGCCAGCTCCCCCACTAGTCCCGGGGAGCTGTTTTTT. Translated, it gives CASSPTSPGELFF.